The rows below give T cell receptor beta chains drawn from one sample of a study of CD8 T cells in ankylosing spondylitis. TCRdb re-called the 5' RACE reads through MiXCR, storing one row per CDR3 protein. Found here are 150,000 to 200,000 distinct CDR3 sequences, approximately 10% of them singletons; the top ten hold roughly 29%. What was sequenced was blood, either unsorted or a sorted T cell fraction (not recorded which). The receptors come from a male donor with ankylosing spondylitis or in good health (not recorded which). The CDR3 runs from the conserved cysteine through the conserved F or W. Fields, in order: V gene, J gene, D gene, CDR3 protein. The D gene is left open where the match is weak.

TRBV19	TRBJ1-1	.	CASRTTADTEAFF
TRBV7-8	TRBJ2-7	.	CASSPQYEQYF
TRBV9	TRBJ2-1	.	CASSVEAARYNEQFF
TRBV2	TRBJ2-3	TRBD1	CASSVGLDRAATSTDTQYF
TRBV27	TRBJ1-2	.	CASRRTGNYGYTF
TRBV20-1	TRBJ2-3	.	CSSSGTLNNRGTDTQYF
TRBV18	TRBJ1-5	.	CASSSGDSNQPQHF
TRBV7-2	TRBJ2-2	TRBD1	CASSLVQGYNTGELFF
TRBV12-3/TRBV12-4	TRBJ2-4	TRBD2	CASSFSGVAKNIQYF
TRBV14	TRBJ2-7	TRBD1	CASSQTGGGPYYEQYF
TRBV12-3/TRBV12-4	TRBJ2-6	.	CASCLILGDGLSGANVLTF
TRBV20-1	TRBJ2-7	TRBD2	CSANPSGRNEQYF
TRBV20-1	TRBJ1-1	.	CSARPPGPNTEAFF
TRBV20-1	TRBJ2-3	TRBD2	CSAMRTSGSADTQYF
TRBV12-3/TRBV12-4	TRBJ1-1	.	CASSPYRALNTEAFF
TRBV11-2	TRBJ1-5	.	CASSSPRGGPLAQPQHF
TRBV29-1	TRBJ1-3	TRBD1	CSVVTGGSGNTIYF
TRBV5-1	TRBJ2-1	TRBD2	CASSLTSAQNSYNEQFF
TRBV7-2	TRBJ1-5	.	CASSPTDQPQHF
TRBV12-3/TRBV12-4	TRBJ1-4	.	CASRGTSNEKLFF
TRBV11-3	TRBJ2-2	.	CASSFRQAFPGELFF
TRBV14	TRBJ1-1	.	CASSRYSGGTEAFF
TRBV5-1	TRBJ1-4	.	CASSLDVPGNEKLFF
TRBV6-5	TRBJ1-5	.	CASSYPGQEQPQHF